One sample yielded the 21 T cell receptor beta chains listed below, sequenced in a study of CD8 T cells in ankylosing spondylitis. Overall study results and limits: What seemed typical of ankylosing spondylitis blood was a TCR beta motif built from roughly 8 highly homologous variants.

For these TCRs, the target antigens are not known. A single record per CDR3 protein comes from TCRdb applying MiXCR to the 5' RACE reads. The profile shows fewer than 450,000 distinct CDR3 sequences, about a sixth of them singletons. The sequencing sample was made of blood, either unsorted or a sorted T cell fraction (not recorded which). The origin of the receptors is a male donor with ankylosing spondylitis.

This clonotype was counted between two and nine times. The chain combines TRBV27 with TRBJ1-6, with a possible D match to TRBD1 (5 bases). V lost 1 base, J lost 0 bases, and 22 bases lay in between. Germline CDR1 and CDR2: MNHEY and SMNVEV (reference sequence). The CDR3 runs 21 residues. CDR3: CASSLFSISGGRSSYNSPLHF. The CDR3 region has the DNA TGTGCCAGCAGTTTATTTTCTATATCGGGGGGTAGGAGCTCCTATAATTCACCCCTCCACTTT.

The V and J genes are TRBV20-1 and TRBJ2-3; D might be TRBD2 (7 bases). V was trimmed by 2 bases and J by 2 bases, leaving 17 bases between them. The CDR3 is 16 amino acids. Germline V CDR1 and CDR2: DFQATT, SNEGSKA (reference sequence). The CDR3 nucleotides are TGCAGTGCTAGAAGGGGGGGGCGGGCCCCCACAGATACGCAGTATTTT. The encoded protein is CSARRGGRAPTDTQYF.

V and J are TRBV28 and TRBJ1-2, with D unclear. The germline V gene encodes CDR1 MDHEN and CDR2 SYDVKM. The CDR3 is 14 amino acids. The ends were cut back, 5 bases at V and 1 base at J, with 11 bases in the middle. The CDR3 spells CASSAAQFNYGYTF. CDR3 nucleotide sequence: TGTGCCAGCAGTGCTGCCCAATTTAACTATGGCTACACCTTC.

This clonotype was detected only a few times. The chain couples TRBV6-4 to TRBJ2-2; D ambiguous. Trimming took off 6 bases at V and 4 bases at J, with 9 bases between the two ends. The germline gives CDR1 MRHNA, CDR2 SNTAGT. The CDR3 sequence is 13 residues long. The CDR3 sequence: CASSPRTTGELFF. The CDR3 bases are TGTGCCAGCAGCCCACGGACCACCGGGGAGCTGTTTTTT.

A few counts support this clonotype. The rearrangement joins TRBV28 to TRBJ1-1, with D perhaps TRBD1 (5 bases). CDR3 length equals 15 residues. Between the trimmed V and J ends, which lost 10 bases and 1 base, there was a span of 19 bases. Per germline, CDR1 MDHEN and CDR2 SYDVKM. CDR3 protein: CATTRRAGRNTEAFF. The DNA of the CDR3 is TGTGCCACCACCCGACGGGCAGGGCGGAACACTGAAGCTTTCTTT.

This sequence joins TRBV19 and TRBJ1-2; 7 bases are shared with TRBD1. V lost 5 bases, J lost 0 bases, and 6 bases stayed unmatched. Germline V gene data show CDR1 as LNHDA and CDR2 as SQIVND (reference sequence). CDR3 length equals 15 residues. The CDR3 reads CASSVWTGANYGYTF. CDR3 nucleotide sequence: TGTGCCAGTAGTGTATGGACAGGAGCTAACTATGGCTACACCTTC.

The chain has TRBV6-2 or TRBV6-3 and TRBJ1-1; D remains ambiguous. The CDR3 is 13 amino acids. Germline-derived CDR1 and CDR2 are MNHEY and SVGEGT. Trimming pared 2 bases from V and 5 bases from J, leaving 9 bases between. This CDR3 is CASSYGWGTEAFF. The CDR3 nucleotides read TGTGCCAGCAGTTACGGTTGGGGAACTGAAGCTTTCTTT.

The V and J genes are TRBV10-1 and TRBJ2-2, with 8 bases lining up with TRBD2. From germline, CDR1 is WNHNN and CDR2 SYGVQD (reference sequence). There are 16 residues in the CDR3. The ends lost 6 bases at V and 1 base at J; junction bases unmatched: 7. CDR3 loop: CASRVSGTRNTGELFF. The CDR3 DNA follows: TGCGCCAGCAGAGTTAGCGGGACGAGGAACACCGGGGAGCTGTTTTTT.

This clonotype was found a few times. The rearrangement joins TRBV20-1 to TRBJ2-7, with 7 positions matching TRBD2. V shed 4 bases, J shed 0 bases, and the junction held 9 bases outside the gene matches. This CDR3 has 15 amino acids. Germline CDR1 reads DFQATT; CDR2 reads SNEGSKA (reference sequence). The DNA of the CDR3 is TGCAGTGCTATACGAGCGGGGCTCAGCTCCTACGAGCAGTACTTC. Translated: CSAIRAGLSSYEQYF.

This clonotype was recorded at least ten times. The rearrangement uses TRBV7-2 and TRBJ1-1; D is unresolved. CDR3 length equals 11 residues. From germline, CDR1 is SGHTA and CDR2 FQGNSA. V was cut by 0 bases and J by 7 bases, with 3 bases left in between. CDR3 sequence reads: CASSLAVEAFF. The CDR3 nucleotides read TGTGCCAGCAGCTTAGCGGTTGAAGCTTTCTTT.

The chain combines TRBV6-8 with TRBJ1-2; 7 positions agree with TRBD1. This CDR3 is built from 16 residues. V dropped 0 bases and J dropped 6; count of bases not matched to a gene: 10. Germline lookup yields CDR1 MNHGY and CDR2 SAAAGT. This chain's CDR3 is CASSYSRQGKLHGYTF. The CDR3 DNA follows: TGTGCCAGCAGTTACTCGCGACAGGGAAAGTTGCATGGCTACACCTTC.

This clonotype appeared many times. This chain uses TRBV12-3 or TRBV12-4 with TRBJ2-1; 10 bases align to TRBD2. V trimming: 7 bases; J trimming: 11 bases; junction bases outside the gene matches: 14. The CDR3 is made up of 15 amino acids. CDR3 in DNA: TGTGCCAGCACCATCCGGTGGACTAGCGGCTCAAAGCAGTTCTTC. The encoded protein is CASTIRWTSGSKQFF.

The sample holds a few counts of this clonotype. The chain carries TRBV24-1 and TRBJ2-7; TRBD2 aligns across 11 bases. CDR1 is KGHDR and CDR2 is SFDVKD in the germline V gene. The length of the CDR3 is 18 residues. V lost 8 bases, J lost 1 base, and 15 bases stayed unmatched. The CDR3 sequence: CATIPKTSGSHSSYEQYF. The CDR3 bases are TGTGCCACCATACCCAAAACTAGCGGGAGTCATTCGTCCTACGAGCAGTACTTC.

The CDR3 region is CASSPSNGNTIYF. CDR3 DNA: TGTGCCAGCAGCCCTTCAAATGGAAACACCATATATTTT. The chain couples TRBV7-2 to TRBJ1-3; D not certain. Trimming took 5 bases from V and 3 from J, leaving 8 bases between them. Germline CDR1 and CDR2: SGHTA and FQGNSA. This CDR3 contains 13 residues.

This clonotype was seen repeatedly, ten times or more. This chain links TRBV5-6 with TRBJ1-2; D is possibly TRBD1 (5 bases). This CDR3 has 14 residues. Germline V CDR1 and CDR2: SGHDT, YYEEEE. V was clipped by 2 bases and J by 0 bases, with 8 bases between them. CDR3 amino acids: CASSLPGTNYGYTF. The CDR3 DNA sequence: TGTGCCAGCAGCTTACCAGGGACTAACTATGGCTACACCTTC.

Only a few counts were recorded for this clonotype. CDR3 nucleotides: TGCAGTGCACCACTAGCGAAGGAGCAGTACTTC. Its translation: CSAPLAKEQYF. This chain links TRBV20-1 with TRBJ2-7; 7 bases agree with TRBD2. In germline, CDR1 is DFQATT, CDR2 SNEGSKA (reference sequence). This CDR3 is 11 amino acids long. Trimming took 6 bases from V and 7 from J; bases not matched to a gene: 6.

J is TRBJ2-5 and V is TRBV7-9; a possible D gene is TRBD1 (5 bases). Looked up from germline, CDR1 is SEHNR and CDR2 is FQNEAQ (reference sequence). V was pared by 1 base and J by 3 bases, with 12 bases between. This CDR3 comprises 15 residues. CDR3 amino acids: CASSLVRGPKETQYF. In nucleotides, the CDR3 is TGTGCCAGCAGCTTAGTAAGGGGTCCCAAAGAGACCCAGTACTTC.

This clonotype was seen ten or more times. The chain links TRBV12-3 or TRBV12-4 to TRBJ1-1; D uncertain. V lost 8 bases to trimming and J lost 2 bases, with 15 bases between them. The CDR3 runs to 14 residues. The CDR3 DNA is TGTGCCAGCTTACCTATGGGCACTAACACTGAAGCTTTCTTT. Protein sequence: CASLPMGTNTEAFF.

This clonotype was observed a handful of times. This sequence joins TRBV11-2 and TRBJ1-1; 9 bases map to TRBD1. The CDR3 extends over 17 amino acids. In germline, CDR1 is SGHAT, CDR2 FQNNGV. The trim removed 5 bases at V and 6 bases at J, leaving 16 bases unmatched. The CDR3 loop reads CASSGGTGGAGGAEAFF. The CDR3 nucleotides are TGTGCCAGCAGCGGAGGAACAGGGGGCGCAGGGGGCGCTGAAGCTTTCTTT.

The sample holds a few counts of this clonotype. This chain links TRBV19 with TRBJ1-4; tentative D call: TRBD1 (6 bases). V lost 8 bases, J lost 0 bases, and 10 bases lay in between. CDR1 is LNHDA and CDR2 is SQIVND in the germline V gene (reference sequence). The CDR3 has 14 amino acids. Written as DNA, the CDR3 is TGTGCCAGTTCCAGACAGGCAACTAATGAAAAACTGTTTTTT. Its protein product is CASSRQATNEKLFF.

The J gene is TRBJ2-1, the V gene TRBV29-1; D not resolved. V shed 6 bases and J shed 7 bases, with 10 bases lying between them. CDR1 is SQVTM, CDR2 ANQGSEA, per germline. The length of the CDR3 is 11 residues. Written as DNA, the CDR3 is TGCAGCGTGGGTACCTGGAATGAGCAGTTCTTC. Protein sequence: CSVGTWNEQFF.